This T cell receptor (beta chain) derives from a study of cytomegalovirus exposure and HLA in healthy donors. Amplification used 60 Vbeta primers and 13 Jbeta primers. Assay used: immunoSEQ multiplex PCR; TCRdb lists only in-frame clones, some missing. The sample has 80,000 to 100,000 clones, and its top ten clones hold 3% to 4%. Germline V gene sequence: CDR1 SNHLY, CDR2 FYNNEI. The CDR3 length is 12 residues. With 9 bases clipped from V and 5 bases from J, the junction kept 5 bases outside the gene matches. Sequencing input: PBMCs. This TCR was sampled from a woman aged 25 to 39 in good health and CMV-seronegative. The chain is built from TRBV2 and TRBJ2-5; 8 bases agree with TRBD1. The CDR3 nucleotides read TGTGCCAGAGACAGGGGTCGGGAGACCCAGTACTTC. This translates into CARDRGRETQYF.